The clone carrying this T cell receptor (beta chain) was found many times. No antigen is known for it. The data originate from a study of neurological immune-mediated disorders. Study-level results: While HTLV-1-associated myelopathy showed the greatest TCR clonal expansion, multiple sclerosis showed the least, falling below healthy controls.

Synthesis of cDNA was accomplished via 5'RACE employing 10-nucleotide random UMIs. TCRdb passed the 5' RACE reads through MiXCR, listing each CDR3 protein once. The table lists 50,000 or so distinct CDR3 sequences, about 9.4% of them singletons. Losses at the gene ends were 5 bases for V and 6 bases for J; bases not matched to a gene: 6. The CDR3 is 13 amino acids. CDR1 is SEHNR and CDR2 is FQNEAQ in the germline V gene (reference sequence). What was sequenced was PBMCs. This chain connects TRBV7-9 to TRBJ1-2; 7 bases fit TRBD1. This receptor was obtained from a middle-aged woman with HTLV-1-associated myelopathy (HAM/TSP). The CDR3 here is CASSPTGVDGYTF. CDR3 in DNA: TGTGCCAGCAGCCCTACAGGGGTGGATGGCTACACCTTC.